Listed below are T cell receptor beta chains from one sample, sequenced in a study of cytomegalovirus exposure and HLA in healthy donors. The table came from immunoSEQ multiplex PCR; TCRdb's copy has only in-frame clones and leaves some out. In the table there are over 120,000 clones, nearly 10% of which are singletons. Input material: PBMCs. The receptors here all came from a man between 45 and 60 years old in good health and CMV-seronegative. CDR3s leave out the opening cysteine and the closing phenylalanine or tryptophan.

v_gene	j_gene	CDR3aa
TRBV6-5	TRBJ2-1	ASSLLAGGTNEQF
TRBV29-1	TRBJ2-5	SVPGGGGETQY
TRBV9	TRBJ1-5	ASSDGGLEPQH
TRBV2	TRBJ2-1	ASSAPGLGYNEQF
TRBV28	TRBJ2-7	ASTEDRGRREQY
TRBV9	TRBJ2-7	ASSAPEGFEQY
TRBV9	TRBJ2-5	ASSAPTGAEQY
TRBV7-2	TRBJ1-3	ASSLTPTPGNTIY
TRBV5-4	TRBJ1-2	ASSLDSHIGGYT
TRBV27	TRBJ2-5	ASSIGTSGGLGETQY
TRBV5-1	TRBJ1-5	ASSLGGTGDYSNQPQH
TRBV9	TRBJ2-3	ASSVRQGITLDTQY
TRBV5-6	TRBJ2-2	ASSQPLTGNTGELF